The T cell receptor beta chain under discussion was sequenced for a study of T cell clonality in common variable immunodeficiency. Overall study findings and caveats: In common variable immunodeficiency, TCR beta chains reportedly carried fewer deletions and N-nucleotide insertions.

This table comes from immunoSEQ multiplex PCR, and its TCRdb copy is limited to in-frame clones, with some not included. The specimen has about 47,000 clones, none found just once. Germline loops: CDR1 SGHNT, CDR2 YYREEE (reference sequence). CDR3 length equals 14 residues. The V segment lost 5 bases and the J segment 5 bases; nucleotides outside the gene matches: 7. This clone was seen repeatedly, ten times or more. Its cognate antigen is unknown. The CDR3 end lies 3 residues beyond the end of the read and is filled in from the germline J gene. Blood samples were heparinized, 5 to 8 ml per donor. The chain carries TRBV5-4 and TRBJ1-1; 9 positions agree with TRBD1. The clonotype originates from a person aged 18 to 75 in good health. Source material: peripheral blood mononuclear cells. CDR3: CASSSRTGVTEAFF. CDR3 DNA, as far as it was read: TGTGCCAGCAGTTCAAGGACAGGGGTTACTGAA.